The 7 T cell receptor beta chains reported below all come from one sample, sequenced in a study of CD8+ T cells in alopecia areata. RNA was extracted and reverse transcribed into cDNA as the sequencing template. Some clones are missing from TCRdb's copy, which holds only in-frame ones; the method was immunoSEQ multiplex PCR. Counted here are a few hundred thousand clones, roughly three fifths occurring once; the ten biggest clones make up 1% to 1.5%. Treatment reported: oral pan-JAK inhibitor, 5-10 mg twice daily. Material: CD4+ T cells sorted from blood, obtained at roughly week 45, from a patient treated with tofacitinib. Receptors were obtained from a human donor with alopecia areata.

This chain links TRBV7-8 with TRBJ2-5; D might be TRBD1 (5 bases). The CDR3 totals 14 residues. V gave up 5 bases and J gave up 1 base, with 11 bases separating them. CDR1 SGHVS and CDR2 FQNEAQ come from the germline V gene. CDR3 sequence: CASSQRQIQETQYF. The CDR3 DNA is TGTGCCAGCAGCCAACGACAGATCCAAGAGACCCAGTACTTC.

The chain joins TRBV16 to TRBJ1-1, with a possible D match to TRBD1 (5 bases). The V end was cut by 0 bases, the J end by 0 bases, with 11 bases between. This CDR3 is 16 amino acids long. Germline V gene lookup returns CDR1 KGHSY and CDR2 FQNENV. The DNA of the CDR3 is TGTGCCAGCAGCCAATCGTGGGGACTGCTGAACACTGAAGCTTTCTTT. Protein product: CASSQSWGLLNTEAFF.

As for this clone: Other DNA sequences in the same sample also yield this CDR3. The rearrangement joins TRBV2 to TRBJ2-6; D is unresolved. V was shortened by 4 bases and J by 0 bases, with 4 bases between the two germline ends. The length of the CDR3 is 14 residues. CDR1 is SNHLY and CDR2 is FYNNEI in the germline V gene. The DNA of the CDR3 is TGTGCCAGCAGTGCGGACTCTGGGGCCAACGTCCTGACTTTC. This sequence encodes CASSADSGANVLTF. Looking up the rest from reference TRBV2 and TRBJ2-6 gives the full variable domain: EPEVTQTPSHQVTQMGQEVILRCVPISNHLYFYWYRQILGQKVEFLVSFYNNEISEKSEIFDDQFSVERPDGSNFTLKIRSTKLEDSAMYFCASSADSGANVLTFGAGSRLTVL.

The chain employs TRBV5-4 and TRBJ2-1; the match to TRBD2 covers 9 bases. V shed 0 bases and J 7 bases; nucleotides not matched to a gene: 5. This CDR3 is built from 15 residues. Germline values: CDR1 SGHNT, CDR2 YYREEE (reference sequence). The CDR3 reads CASSLVAGAQNEQFF. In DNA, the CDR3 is TGTGCCAGCAGCTTGGTAGCGGGAGCTCAGAATGAGCAGTTCTTC. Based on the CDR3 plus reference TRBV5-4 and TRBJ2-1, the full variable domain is ETGVTQSPTHLIKTRGQQVTLRCSSQSGHNTVSWYQQALGQGPQFIFQYYREEENGRGNFPPRFSGLQFPNYSSELNVNALELDDSALYLCASSLVAGAQNEQFFGPGTRLTVL.

The CDR3 bases are TGTGCCAGCAGTGAAGGAGGGGTTGGCACAGATACGCAGTATTTT. Residues: CASSEGGVGTDTQYF. The rearrangement links TRBV6-1 to TRBJ2-3; D may be TRBD1 or TRBD2 (5 bases each). The CDR3 sequence is 15 residues long. CDR1 and CDR2 (germline): MNHNS, SASEGT. Trimming took 1 base from V and 1 from J, leaving 9 bases between them.

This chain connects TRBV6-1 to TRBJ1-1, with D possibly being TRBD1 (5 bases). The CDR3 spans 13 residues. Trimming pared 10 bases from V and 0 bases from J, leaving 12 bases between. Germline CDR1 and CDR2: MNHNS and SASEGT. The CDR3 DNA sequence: TGTGCCACTACCGGGACCCTGAACACTGAAGCTTTCTTT. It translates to CATTGTLNTEAFF.

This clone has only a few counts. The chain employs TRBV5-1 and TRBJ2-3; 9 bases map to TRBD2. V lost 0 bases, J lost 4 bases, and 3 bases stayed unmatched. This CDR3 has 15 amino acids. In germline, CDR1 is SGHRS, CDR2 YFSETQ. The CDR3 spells CASSLAAGGPDTQYF. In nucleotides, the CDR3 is TGCGCCAGCAGCTTGGCAGCGGGGGGACCAGATACGCAGTATTTT.